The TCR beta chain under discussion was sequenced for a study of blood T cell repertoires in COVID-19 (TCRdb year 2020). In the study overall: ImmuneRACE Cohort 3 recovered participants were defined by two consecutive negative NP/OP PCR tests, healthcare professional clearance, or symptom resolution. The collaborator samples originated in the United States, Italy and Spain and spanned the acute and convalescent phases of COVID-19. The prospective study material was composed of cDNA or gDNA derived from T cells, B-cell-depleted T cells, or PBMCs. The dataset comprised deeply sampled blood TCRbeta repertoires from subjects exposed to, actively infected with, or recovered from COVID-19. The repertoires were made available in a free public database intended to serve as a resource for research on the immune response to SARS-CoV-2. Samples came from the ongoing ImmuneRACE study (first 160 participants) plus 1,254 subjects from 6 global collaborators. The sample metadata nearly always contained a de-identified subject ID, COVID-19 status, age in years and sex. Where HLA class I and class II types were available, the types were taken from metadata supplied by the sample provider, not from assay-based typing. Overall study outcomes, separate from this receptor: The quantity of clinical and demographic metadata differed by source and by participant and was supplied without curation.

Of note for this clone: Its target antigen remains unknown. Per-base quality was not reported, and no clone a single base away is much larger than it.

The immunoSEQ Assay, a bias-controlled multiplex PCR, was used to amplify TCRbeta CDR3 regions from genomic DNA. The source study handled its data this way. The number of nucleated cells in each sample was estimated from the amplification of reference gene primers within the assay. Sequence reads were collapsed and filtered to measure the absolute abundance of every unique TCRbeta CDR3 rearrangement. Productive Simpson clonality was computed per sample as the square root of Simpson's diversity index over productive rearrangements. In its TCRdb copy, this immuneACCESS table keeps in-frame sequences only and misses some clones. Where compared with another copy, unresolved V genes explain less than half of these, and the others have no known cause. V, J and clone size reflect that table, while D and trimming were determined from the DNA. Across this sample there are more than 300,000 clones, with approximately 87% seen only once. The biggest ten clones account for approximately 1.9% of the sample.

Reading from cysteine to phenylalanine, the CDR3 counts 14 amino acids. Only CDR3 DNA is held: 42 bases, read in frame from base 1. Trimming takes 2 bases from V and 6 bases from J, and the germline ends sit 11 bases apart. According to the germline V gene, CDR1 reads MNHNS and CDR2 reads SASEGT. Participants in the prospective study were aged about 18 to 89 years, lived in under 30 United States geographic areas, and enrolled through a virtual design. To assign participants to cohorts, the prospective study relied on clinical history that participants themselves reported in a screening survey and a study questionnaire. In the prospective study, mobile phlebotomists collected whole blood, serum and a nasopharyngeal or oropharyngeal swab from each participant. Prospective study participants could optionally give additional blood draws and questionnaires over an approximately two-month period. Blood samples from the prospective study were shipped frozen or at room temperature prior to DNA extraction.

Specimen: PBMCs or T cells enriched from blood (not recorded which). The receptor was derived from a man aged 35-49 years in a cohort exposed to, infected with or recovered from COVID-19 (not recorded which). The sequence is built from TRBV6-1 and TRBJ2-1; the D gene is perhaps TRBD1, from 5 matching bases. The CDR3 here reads CASSEPGIANEQFF. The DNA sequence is TGTGCCAGCAGTGAACCAGGGATCGCCAATGAGCAGTTCTTC.